This T cell receptor beta chain was retrieved from a study of molecular identifiers for immune sequencing clone quantification. Study-level background: Replicates involved a five-way split of RNA from around 20,000 or 99,000 naive CD8 cells, with sequencing of four.

TCRdb reanalysed the PCR reads using MiXCR and keeps one entry per CDR3 protein. Here the sample spans 400,000 to 600,000 distinct CDR3 sequences, over 20% being singletons. This clonotype was seen repeatedly, ten times or more. What it binds is not known. Study-wide results and caveats: Jurkat TCR RNA that was spiked in from one cell was reportedly detectable among 750,000 to 1,000,000 naive cells. Clones above 20 RNA copies held over 97% of effector molecules, under 1% in naive cells.

This receptor was obtained from a human donor in good health. Some libraries in this study had Jurkat cell RNA spiked in. Material: naive CD8+ T cells from blood, with Jurkat cell RNA spiked in. Subset indicated: FACS-sorted CD8+CD4-CCR7+CD45RA+ naive T cells.

In DNA, the CDR3 is TGCAGTGCTGGACCCGGGGGAGGGGACGAGCAGTACTTC. Residues: CSAGPGGGDEQYF. The chain uses TRBV20-1 and TRBJ2-7; 7 nucleotides agree with TRBD2. CDR1 and CDR2 (germline): DFQATT, SNEGSKA (reference sequence). The CDR3 has 13 residues. V gave up 5 bases and J gave up 5 bases; unmatched junction bases: 9.